This T cell receptor (beta chain) was recovered during a study of chronic HIV infection and antiretroviral therapy (dated by TCRdb to about 2015). Only a few counts were recorded for this clonotype. Which antigen it targets is not known. There are no base qualities to consult, and no much larger clone falls within one base. To prepare the library, 5' RACE was applied. The data were produced on an Illumina MiSeq. Using fastp at Q25 and MiXCR, TCRdb reprocessed the public reads and kept productive beta chains. Rows with one shared CDR3 protein collapse into an entry with the most common genes and DNA. The sample table holds about 38,000 distinct CDR3 sequences, of which approximately 7.4% were seen once. The ten largest make up over 2.5% of the sample. The receptor comes from an adult who had HIV and had not received antiretroviral therapy, or was an uninfected healthy control (not recorded which). Sequencing was carried out using peripheral blood.

CDR3 reads: CASSLRRTGFSETQYF. The DNA sequence is given as TGTGCCAGCAGCTTAAGGAGGACGGGTTTCTCAGAGACCCAGTACTTC. This chain joins TRBV7-2 to TRBJ2-5; possibly the D gene is TRBD2, per 5 matching bases. V drops 2 bases and J drops 4 bases, leaving 17 bases in between. Per the germline V gene, SGHTA is the CDR1 and FQGNSA is the CDR2. The CDR3 spans 16 residues, from the cysteine through the phenylalanine. Only the CDR3 DNA stays, 48 bases, in frame from base 1.